This entry is about one T cell receptor beta chain. V gave up 0 bases and J gave up 6 bases, with 8 bases separating them. Germline values: CDR1 ENHRY, CDR2 SYGVKD. The CDR3 is 13 residues long. This sample stems from a study of shared clonotypes between healthy human individuals. CD8 cells regarded as naive lacked CD45RO, were positively chosen for CCR7, and omitted terminally differentiated effector memory CD45RA+ cells. Each donor was a Caucasian adult residing in Nashville, Tennessee. Sorted-subset replicate PCRs used around 0.2 ug DNA, approximately 30,000 T cell genomes. Produced via immunoSEQ multiplex PCR; TCRdb's table is partial and in-frame only. The sample lists 750,000 to 1,000,000 clones, about 91% occurring once.

The rearrangement joins TRBV10-3 to TRBJ1-1; D gene unclear. Sequenced: naive CD8+ T cells sorted from blood. The clonotype originates from a man in his thirties or forties in good health. The CDR3 coding sequence is TGTGCCATCAGTGAGTCGGGGAGCGCTGAAGCTTTCTTT. Its protein product is CAISESGSAEAFF.